This T cell receptor beta chain was recorded in a study of OX40 agonist ivuxolimab in advanced cancers. Points from the study as a whole: CD8+ T cells averaged more expanded clones than CD4+.

This CDR3 is 13 amino acids long. The germline V and J ends were trimmed by 6 bases and 1 base, with 7 bases remaining between them. CDR1 is SNHLY, CDR2 FYNNEI, per germline. Assay used: immunoSEQ multiplex PCR; TCRdb lists only in-frame clones, some missing. The profile shows about 22,000 clones, more than 65% of them singletons. A word on this clone: The antigen remains undetermined.

The chain employs TRBV2 and TRBJ1-5, with D unresolved. Here the sequenced sample was CD4+ or CD8+ T cells sorted from blood, taken in a trial of the OX40 agonist ivuxolimab. The sequence was obtained from an adult with an advanced solid tumor such as melanoma, head and neck, liver or kidney cancer. The chain's CDR3 is CASSVDSNQPQHF. The CDR3 coding sequence is TGTGCCAGCAGCGTAGACAGCAATCAGCCCCAGCATTTT.